The 28 T cell receptor beta chains below all came from one sample that was sequenced in a study of OX40 agonist ivuxolimab in advanced cancers. Sequencing used immunoSEQ multiplex PCR; TCRdb keeps in-frame clones, though not all of them. Here the sample spans tens of thousands of clones, approximately 88% being singletons. Sample: CD4+ or CD8+ T cells sorted from blood, taken in a trial of the OX40 agonist ivuxolimab. These receptors came from an adult with an advanced solid tumor such as melanoma, head and neck, liver or kidney cancer.

This rearrangement joins TRBV5-6 to TRBJ1-1; D gene uncertain. The CDR3 is made up of 11 amino acids. CDR1 is SGHDT and CDR2 is YYEEEE in the germline V gene. V lost 4 bases and J 6 bases, leaving 7 bases between the germline ends. The chain's CDR3 is CASSKDPEAFF. In DNA form, the CDR3 reads TGTGCCAGCAGCAAGGACCCTGAAGCTTTCTTT. Full variable domain (rest looked up from reference TRBV5-6 and TRBJ1-1): DAGVTQSPTHLIKTRGQQVTLRCSPKSGHDTVSWYQQALGQGPQFIFQYYEEEERQRGNFPDRFSGHQFPNYSSELNVNALLLGDSALYLCASSKDPEAFFGQGTRLTVV.

The chain carries TRBV5-1 and TRBJ2-7, with D possibly being TRBD1 (6 bases). V gave up 0 bases and J gave up 7 bases, with 11 bases separating them. The V gene's germline CDR1 is SGHRS and CDR2 YFSETQ. The CDR3 loop spans 13 amino acids. In nucleotides, the CDR3 is TGCGCCAGCAGCTTGGAGGGGGAGCGTGAGCAGTACTTC. As protein: CASSLEGEREQYF.

The rearrangement uses TRBV20-1 and TRBJ2-7; D unresolved. The V gene lost 3 bases and the J gene lost 3 bases, with 6 bases spanning the gap. In germline, CDR1 is DFQATT, CDR2 SNEGSKA (reference sequence). The CDR3 totals 11 residues. The CDR3 DNA sequence: TGCAGTGCTAGTGGGGACTACGAGCAGTACTTC. Translation: CSASGDYEQYF.

This chain joins TRBV27 and TRBJ1-2; D is uncertain. The CDR3 contains 16 residues. V lost 3 bases to trimming and J lost 4 bases, with 18 bases between them. Germline CDR1 is MNHEY and CDR2 is SMNVEV (reference sequence). The CDR3 DNA sequence: TGTGCCAGCAGTTTCTCTCCCGAGAACTTGCCCTATGGCTACACCTTC. It codes for CASSFSPENLPYGYTF.

The chain has TRBV4-1 and TRBJ1-1; D ambiguous. The V gene's germline CDR1 is MGHRA and CDR2 YSYEKL. The CDR3 runs to 15 residues. The germline V and J ends were trimmed by 4 bases and 0 bases, with 12 bases remaining between them. The CDR3 nucleotides are TGCGCCAGCAGCCGAGTGTGGGGAATGAACACTGAAGCTTTCTTT. Amino acids: CASSRVWGMNTEAFF.

The chain links TRBV6-5 to TRBJ1-2, with 9 bases fitting TRBD1. Germline V gene data show CDR1 as MNHEY and CDR2 as SVGAGI. The CDR3 is 13 residues long. After removal of 5 bases from V and 4 bases from J, the junction contained 2 bases not matched to a gene. This CDR3 is CASSRGQGYGYTF. CDR3 DNA: TGTGCCAGCAGTCGGGGACAGGGCTATGGCTACACCTTC.

The sample holds a few counts of this clone. The chain joins TRBV11-1 to TRBJ2-1; 7 bases line up with TRBD2. V trimming: 5 bases; J trimming: 4 bases; junction bases outside the gene matches: 11. Germline CDR1 SGHAT, CDR2 FQDESV (reference sequence). The CDR3 consists of 16 residues. The CDR3, as DNA: TGTGCCAGCAGCCCGGGCGGGAGAACTGGTTACAATGAGCAGTTCTTC. Translation gives CASSPGGRTGYNEQFF.

The chain employs TRBV11-1 and TRBJ2-6, with D unclear. Deletions cut 0 bases from V and 4 bases from J, with 10 bases between. The CDR3 has 16 residues. CDR1 and CDR2 (germline): SGHAT, FQDESV (reference sequence). The chain's CDR3 is CASSLAAGPGANVLTF. As DNA, the CDR3 is TGTGCCAGCAGCTTAGCCGCCGGGCCCGGGGCCAACGTCCTGACTTTC.

This sequence joins TRBV6-5 and TRBJ1-5, with D unresolved. CDR3 size: 13 residues. The V gene lost 2 bases and the J gene lost 7 bases, with 9 bases spanning the gap. CDR1 MNHEY and CDR2 SVGAGI come from the germline V gene. The CDR3 DNA follows: TGTGCCAGCAGTTACAGGGAGTTGCAGCCCCAGCATTTT. Protein: CASSYRELQPQHF.

CDR3 sequence (DNA): TGTGCCAGCAGCTTAACCTCCCCAGGGGCCGGCGGGGAGCTGTTTTTT. Translating it yields CASSLTSPGAGGELFF. J is TRBJ2-2 and V is TRBV7-3, with D possibly matching TRBD1 (6 bases). The CDR3 loop spans 16 amino acids. From germline, CDR1 is SGHTA and CDR2 FQGTGA. The V and J ends lost 0 bases and 7 bases respectively, with 15 bases between them.

The rearrangement links TRBV7-9 to TRBJ2-7; the D is unclear. Trimming removed 0 bases at V and 3 bases at J, with 3 bases between. The CDR3 runs to 12 residues. Germline V gene sequence: CDR1 SEHNR, CDR2 FQNEAQ (reference sequence). The CDR3 reads CASSLARYEQYF. CDR3 DNA: TGTGCCAGCAGCTTAGCGCGCTACGAGCAGTACTTC.

The chain couples TRBV6-5 to TRBJ2-2; D uncertain. Trimming took 2 bases from V and 0 from J, leaving 7 bases between them. Germline V lookup: CDR1 MNHEY, CDR2 SVGAGI. The CDR3 sequence is 15 residues long. This CDR3 reads CASSYQPANTGELFF. For the CDR3, the DNA is TGTGCCAGCAGTTACCAACCCGCGAACACCGGGGAGCTGTTTTTT.

V gene TRBV19 combines with J gene TRBJ2-1, with D possibly matching TRBD1 (6 bases). The germline V gene encodes CDR1 LNHDA and CDR2 SQIVND (reference sequence). There are 15 residues in the CDR3. V lost 7 bases, J lost 0 bases, and 13 bases lay in between. CDR3 nucleotides: TGTGCCAGTAAACGCGACAGGAGCTCCTACAATGAGCAGTTCTTC. Translated: CASKRDRSSYNEQFF. Using reference TRBV19 and TRBJ2-1 for the parts outside the CDR3, the full variable domain is DGGITQSPKYLFRKEGQNVTLSCEQNLNHDAMYWYRQDPGQGLRLIYYSQIVNDFQKGDIAEGYSVSREKKESFPLTVTSAQKNPTAFYLCASKRDRSSYNEQFFGPGTRLTVL.

The V call is TRBV19, the J call TRBJ1-5; possible D gene TRBD1, 6 bases. CDR1 and CDR2 from the germline V gene are LNHDA and SQIVND (reference sequence). This CDR3 region has 15 residues. The V and J ends lost 5 bases and 5 bases respectively, with 16 bases between them. This CDR3 reads CASSSGGLGDQPQHF. The CDR3 DNA reads TGTGCCAGTAGTTCGGGGGGCTTAGGGGATCAGCCCCAGCATTTT.

The rearrangement uses TRBV10-3 and TRBJ2-5; the match to TRBD2 covers 16 bases. Germline V gene lookup returns CDR1 ENHRY and CDR2 SYGVKD. V was clipped by 8 bases and J by 4 bases; unmatched bases: 1. The CDR3 is 14 amino acids. DNA for the CDR3: TGTGCCATCGGGACTAGCGGGGGGGCAGAGACCCAGTACTTC. Encoded protein: CAIGTSGGAETQYF.

The rearrangement joins TRBV18 to TRBJ1-2; 7 bases map to TRBD1. Germline-derived CDR1 and CDR2 are KGHSH and LQKENI. V was clipped by 3 bases and J by 6 bases; unmatched bases: 1. The CDR3 has 12 amino acids. CDR3 sequence reads: CASSPTGDGYTF. The CDR3 DNA reads as TGTGCCAGCTCACCCACAGGGGATGGCTACACCTTC. The variable domain in full, completed from reference TRBV18 and TRBJ1-2, reads NAGVMQNPRHLVRRRGQEARLRCSPMKGHSHVYWYRQLPEEGLKFMVYLQKENIIDESGMPKERFSAEFPKEGPSILRIQQVVRGDSAAYFCASSPTGDGYTFGSGTRLTVV.

The chain couples TRBV5-1 to TRBJ1-1; D call uncertain. Trimming took 5 bases from V and 2 from J, leaving 4 bases between them. CDR1 is SGHRS, CDR2 YFSETQ, per germline. There are 11 residues in the CDR3. CDR3 region: CASRVNTEAFF. In nucleotides, the CDR3 is TGCGCCAGCAGAGTTAACACTGAAGCTTTCTTT.

The chain combines TRBV5-1 with TRBJ2-7; 7 nucleotides match TRBD1. CDR3 size: 15 residues. The germline gives CDR1 SGHRS, CDR2 YFSETQ. V was pared by 4 bases and J by 2 bases, with 9 bases of the junction left unmatched. In DNA form, the CDR3 reads TGCGCCAGCAGCCCAAGACCGGGACAGACCTACGAGCAGTACTTC. Protein sequence: CASSPRPGQTYEQYF.

The rearrangement uses TRBV28 and TRBJ2-5; TRBD2 agrees at 12 bases. V lost 5 bases, J lost 6 bases, and 10 bases stayed unmatched. CDR1 MDHEN and CDR2 SYDVKM come from the germline V gene. CDR3 length: 16 amino acids. The CDR3 loop reads CASSAASGGALKTQYF. The CDR3 DNA reads as TGTGCCAGCAGTGCCGCTAGCGGGGGGGCTCTAAAGACCCAGTACTTC. The complete variable domain, with remaining parts taken from reference TRBV28 and TRBJ2-5, reads DVKVTQSSRYLVKRTGEKVFLECVQDMDHENMFWYRQDPGLGLRLIYFSYDVKMKEKGDIPEGYSVSREKKERFSLILESASTNQTSMYLCASSAASGGALKTQYFGPGTRLLVL.

The V and J genes are TRBV5-6 and TRBJ2-5; D may be TRBD1 (6 bases). Germline loops: CDR1 SGHDT, CDR2 YYEEEE. The CDR3 is made up of 15 amino acids. V gave up 3 bases and J gave up 1 base, with 13 bases separating them. The CDR3 DNA reads TGTGCCAGCAGCTGGGGGCCGTACTTCCAAGAGACCCAGTACTTC. Amino acids: CASSWGPYFQETQYF.

The chain carries TRBV19 and TRBJ2-2; TRBD1 agrees at 9 bases. Germline CDR1 and CDR2: LNHDA and SQIVND (reference sequence). Unmatched junction bases numbered 8, after V lost 3 bases and J lost 6 bases. This CDR3 region has 16 residues. CDR3 nucleotide sequence: TGTGCCAGTAGTATCTTGGGACAGGGTCCATCCGGGGAGCTGTTTTTT. Encoded protein: CASSILGQGPSGELFF.

This chain connects TRBV19 to TRBJ2-3; 11 bases are a match to TRBD1. The CDR3 is 15 amino acids. Germline assignment: CDR1 LNHDA and CDR2 SQIVND (reference sequence). V shed 5 bases and J 4 bases; nucleotides not matched to a gene: 5. CDR3 nucleotides: TGTGCCAGTAGTTGGACAGGGGGCGCACCAGATACGCAGTATTTT. Translation gives CASSWTGGAPDTQYF.

This chain joins TRBV7-3 and TRBJ2-2; TRBD2 aligns across 7 bases. This CDR3 spans 16 amino acids. CDR1 and CDR2 (germline): SGHTA, FQGTGA. V lost 2 bases to trimming and J lost 3 bases; unmatched junction nucleotides: 6. CDR3 residues: CASSLFAGGYTGELFF. The CDR3 DNA reads as TGTGCCAGCAGCTTATTCGCCGGGGGGTACACCGGGGAGCTGTTTTTT.

J is TRBJ1-5 and V is TRBV5-1; 8 nucleotides agree with TRBD1. V lost 4 bases, J lost 7 bases, and 13 bases stayed unmatched. CDR1 is SGHRS, CDR2 YFSETQ, per germline. The CDR3 totals 16 residues. DNA for the CDR3: TGCGCCAGCAGCCCCGGGTCAGGAACAGGGGGGCAGCCCCAGCATTTT. Its protein is CASSPGSGTGGQPQHF. Supplemented by reference TRBV5-1 and TRBJ1-5, the full variable domain reads KAGVTQTPRYLIKTRGQQVTLSCSPISGHRSVSWYQQTPGQGLQFLFEYFSETQRNKGNFPGRFSGRQFSNSRSEMNVSTLELGDSALYLCASSPGSGTGGQPQHFGDGTRLSIL.

The rearrangement uses TRBV7-2 and TRBJ1-5; TRBD1 aligns across 7 bases. CDR3 length: 13 amino acids. Per germline, CDR1 SGHTA and CDR2 FQGNSA. The trim removed 6 bases at V and 7 bases at J, leaving 6 bases unmatched. In DNA form, the CDR3 reads TGTGCCAGCAGTAACAGGGGTGGACAGCCCCAGCATTTT. This translates into CASSNRGGQPQHF. Drawing the rest from reference TRBV7-2 and TRBJ1-5, the complete variable domain is GAGVSQSPSNKVTEKGKDVELRCDPISGHTALYWYRQSLGQGLEFLIYFQGNSAPDKSGLPSDRFSAERTGGSVSTLTIQRTQQEDSAVYLCASSNRGGQPQHFGDGTRLSIL.

The chain combines TRBV18 with TRBJ1-5, with 8 bases lining up with TRBD1. This CDR3 region has 15 residues. Germline V gene sequence: CDR1 KGHSH, CDR2 LQKENI. Trimming at V came to 4 bases and at J to 7 bases, leaving 9 bases not matched to a gene. The CDR3 is CASSRRTGSDQPQHF. For the CDR3, the DNA is TGTGCCAGCTCACGAAGGACAGGGTCGGACCAGCCCCAGCATTTT. Based on the CDR3 plus reference TRBV18 and TRBJ1-5, the full variable domain is NAGVMQNPRHLVRRRGQEARLRCSPMKGHSHVYWYRQLPEEGLKFMVYLQKENIIDESGMPKERFSAEFPKEGPSILRIQQVVRGDSAAYFCASSRRTGSDQPQHFGDGTRLSIL.

The V call is TRBV6-1, the J call TRBJ2-5; no firm D call. Trimming left V 5 bases short and J 4 bases short, with 17 bases between. The CDR3 has 15 amino acids. Germline loops: CDR1 MNHNS, CDR2 SASEGT. The CDR3 here is CASSPPRARSETQYF. The CDR3 coding sequence is TGTGCCAGCAGTCCCCCCCGGGCCCGCTCAGAGACCCAGTACTTC.

The J gene is TRBJ2-3, the V gene TRBV7-9; TRBD1 is a possible D gene (5 bases). V was clipped by 5 bases and J by 2 bases, with 23 bases between them. Germline CDR1 is SEHNR and CDR2 is FQNEAQ (reference sequence). CDR3 length equals 18 residues. CDR3 sequence reads: CASSLIPRTIEATDTQYF. Here the CDR3 DNA reads TGTGCCAGCAGCCTAATCCCGCGGACAATCGAGGCCACAGATACGCAGTATTTT.